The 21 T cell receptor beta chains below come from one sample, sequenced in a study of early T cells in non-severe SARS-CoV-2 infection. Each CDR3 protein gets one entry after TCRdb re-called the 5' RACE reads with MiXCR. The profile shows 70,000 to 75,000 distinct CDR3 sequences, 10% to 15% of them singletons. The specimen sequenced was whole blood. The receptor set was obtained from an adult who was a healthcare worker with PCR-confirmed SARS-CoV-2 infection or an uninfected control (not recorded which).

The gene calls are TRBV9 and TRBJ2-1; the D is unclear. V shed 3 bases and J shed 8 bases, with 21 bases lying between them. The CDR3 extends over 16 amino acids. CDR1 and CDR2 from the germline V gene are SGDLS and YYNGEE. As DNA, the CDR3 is TGTGCCAGCAGCGAAAACTTAAACCGGATAGGAGATGAGCAGTTCTTC. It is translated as CASSENLNRIGDEQFF.

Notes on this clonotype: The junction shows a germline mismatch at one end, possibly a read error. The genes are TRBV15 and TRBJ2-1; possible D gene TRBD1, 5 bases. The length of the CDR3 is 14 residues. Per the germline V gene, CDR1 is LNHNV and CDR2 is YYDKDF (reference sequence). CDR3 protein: CATSREGLYNEQIF. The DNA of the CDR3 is TGTGCCACCAGCAGAGAGGGGCTCTACAATGAGCAGATCTTC.

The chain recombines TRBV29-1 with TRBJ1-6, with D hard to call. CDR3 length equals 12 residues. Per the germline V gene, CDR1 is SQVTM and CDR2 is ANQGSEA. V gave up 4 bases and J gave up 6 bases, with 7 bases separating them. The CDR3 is CSVGVSNSPLHF. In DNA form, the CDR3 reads TGCAGCGTTGGGGTGTCTAATTCACCCCTCCACTTT.

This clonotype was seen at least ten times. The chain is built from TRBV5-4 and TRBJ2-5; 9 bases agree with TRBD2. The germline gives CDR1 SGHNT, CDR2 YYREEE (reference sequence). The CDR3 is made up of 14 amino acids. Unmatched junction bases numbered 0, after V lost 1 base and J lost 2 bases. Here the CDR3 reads CASSLTSGQETQYF. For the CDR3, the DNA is TGTGCCAGCAGCTTGACTAGCGGGCAAGAGACCCAGTACTTC.

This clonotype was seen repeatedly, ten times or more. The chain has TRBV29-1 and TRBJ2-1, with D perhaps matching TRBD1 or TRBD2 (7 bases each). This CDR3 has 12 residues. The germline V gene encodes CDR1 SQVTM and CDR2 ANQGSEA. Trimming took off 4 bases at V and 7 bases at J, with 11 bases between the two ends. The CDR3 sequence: CSVGQGGNEQFF. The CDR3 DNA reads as TGCAGCGTTGGGCAGGGGGGGAATGAGCAGTTCTTC.

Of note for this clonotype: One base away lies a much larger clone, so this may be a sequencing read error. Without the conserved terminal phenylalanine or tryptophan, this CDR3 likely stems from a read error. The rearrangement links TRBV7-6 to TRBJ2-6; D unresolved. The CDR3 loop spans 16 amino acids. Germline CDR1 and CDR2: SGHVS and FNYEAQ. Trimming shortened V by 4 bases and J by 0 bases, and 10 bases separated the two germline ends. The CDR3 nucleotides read TGTGCCAGCAGCTCAGCTCCGGGCTCTGGGGCCAACGTCCTGACTTTA. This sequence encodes CASSSAPGSGANVLTL.

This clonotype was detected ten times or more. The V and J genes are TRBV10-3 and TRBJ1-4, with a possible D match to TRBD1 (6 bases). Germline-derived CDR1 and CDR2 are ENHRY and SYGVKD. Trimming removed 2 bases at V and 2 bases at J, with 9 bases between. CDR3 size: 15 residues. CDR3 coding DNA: TGTGCCATCAGTGAGGAGGGGGGGACTAATGAAAAACTGTTTTTT. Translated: CAISEEGGTNEKLFF.

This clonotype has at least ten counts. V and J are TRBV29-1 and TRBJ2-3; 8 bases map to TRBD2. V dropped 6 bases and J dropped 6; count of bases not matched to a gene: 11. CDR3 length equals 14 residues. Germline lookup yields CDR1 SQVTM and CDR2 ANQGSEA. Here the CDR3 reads CSVDGLARTDTQYF. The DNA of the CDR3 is TGCAGCGTGGATGGACTAGCACGAACGGATACGCAGTATTTT.

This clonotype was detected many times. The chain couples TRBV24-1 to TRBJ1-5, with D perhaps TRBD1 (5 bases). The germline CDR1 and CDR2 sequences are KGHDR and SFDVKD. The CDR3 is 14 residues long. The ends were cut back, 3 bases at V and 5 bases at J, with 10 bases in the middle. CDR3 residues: CATSDPMGDQPQHF. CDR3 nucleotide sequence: TGTGCCACCAGTGATCCCATGGGGGATCAGCCCCAGCATTTT.

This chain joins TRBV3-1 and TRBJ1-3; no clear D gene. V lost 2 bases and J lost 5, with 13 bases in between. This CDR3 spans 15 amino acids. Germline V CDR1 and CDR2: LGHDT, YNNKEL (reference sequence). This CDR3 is CASSQKVGGRNTIYF. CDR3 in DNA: TGTGCCAGCAGCCAAAAGGTCGGCGGTCGAAACACCATATATTTT.

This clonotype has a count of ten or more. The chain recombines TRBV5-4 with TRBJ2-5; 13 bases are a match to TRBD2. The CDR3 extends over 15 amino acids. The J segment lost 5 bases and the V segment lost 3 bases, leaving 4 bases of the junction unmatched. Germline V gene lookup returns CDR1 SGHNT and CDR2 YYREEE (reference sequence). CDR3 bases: TGTGCCAGCAGCTCCGGACTAGCGGGAGCGGAGACCCAGTACTTC. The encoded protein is CASSSGLAGAETQYF.

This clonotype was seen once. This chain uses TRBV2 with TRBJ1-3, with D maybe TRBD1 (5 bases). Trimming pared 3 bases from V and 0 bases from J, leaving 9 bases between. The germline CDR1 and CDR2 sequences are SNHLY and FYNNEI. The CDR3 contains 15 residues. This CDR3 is CASSDAGNSGNTIYF. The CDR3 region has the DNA TGTGCCAGCAGTGACGCAGGGAACTCTGGAAACACCATATATTTT.

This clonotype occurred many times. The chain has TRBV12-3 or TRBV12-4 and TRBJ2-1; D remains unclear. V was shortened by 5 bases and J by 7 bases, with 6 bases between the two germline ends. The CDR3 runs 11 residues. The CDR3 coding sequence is TGTGCCAGCAGTCATGTTAATGAGCAGTTCTTC. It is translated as CASSHVNEQFF.

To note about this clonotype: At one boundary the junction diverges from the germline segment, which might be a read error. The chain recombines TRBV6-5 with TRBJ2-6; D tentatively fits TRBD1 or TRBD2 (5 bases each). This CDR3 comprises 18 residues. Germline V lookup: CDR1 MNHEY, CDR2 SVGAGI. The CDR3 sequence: CASSYSGVLNSGADVLTF. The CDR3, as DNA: TGTGCCAGCAGTTACTCGGGGGTCCTAAACTCTGGGGCCGACGTCCTGACTTTC.

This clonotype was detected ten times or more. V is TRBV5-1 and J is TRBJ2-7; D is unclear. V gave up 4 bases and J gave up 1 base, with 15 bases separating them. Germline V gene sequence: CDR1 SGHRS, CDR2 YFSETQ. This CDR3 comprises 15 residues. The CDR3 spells CASSATPERSYEQYF. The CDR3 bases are TGCGCCAGCAGCGCTACCCCGGAGAGGTCCTACGAGCAGTACTTC. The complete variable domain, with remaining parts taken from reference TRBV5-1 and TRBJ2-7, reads KAGVTQTPRYLIKTRGQQVTLSCSPISGHRSVSWYQQTPGQGLQFLFEYFSETQRNKGNFPGRFSGRQFSNSRSEMNVSTLELGDSALYLCASSATPERSYEQYFGPGTRLTVT.

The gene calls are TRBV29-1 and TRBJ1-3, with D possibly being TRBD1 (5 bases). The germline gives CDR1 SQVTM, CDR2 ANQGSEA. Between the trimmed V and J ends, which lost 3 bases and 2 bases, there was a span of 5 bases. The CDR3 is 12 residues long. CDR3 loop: CSVEGAGNTIYF. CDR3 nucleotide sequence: TGCAGCGTTGAGGGGGCTGGAAACACCATATATTTT.

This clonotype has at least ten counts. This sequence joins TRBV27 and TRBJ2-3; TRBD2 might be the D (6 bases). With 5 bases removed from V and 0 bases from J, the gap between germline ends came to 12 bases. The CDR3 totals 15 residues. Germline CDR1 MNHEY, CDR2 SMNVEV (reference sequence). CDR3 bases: TGTGCCAGCAGTCCTTTAGCGGATAGCACAGATACGCAGTATTTT. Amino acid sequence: CASSPLADSTDTQYF.

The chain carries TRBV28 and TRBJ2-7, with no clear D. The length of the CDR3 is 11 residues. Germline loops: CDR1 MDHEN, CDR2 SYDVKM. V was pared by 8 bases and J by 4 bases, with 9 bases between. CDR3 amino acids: CASSHTYEQYF. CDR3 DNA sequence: TGTGCCAGCTCTCACACTTACGAGCAGTACTTC. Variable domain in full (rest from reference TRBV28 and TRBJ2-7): DVKVTQSSRYLVKRTGEKVFLECVQDMDHENMFWYRQDPGLGLRLIYFSYDVKMKEKGDIPEGYSVSREKKERFSLILESASTNQTSMYLCASSHTYEQYFGPGTRLTVT.

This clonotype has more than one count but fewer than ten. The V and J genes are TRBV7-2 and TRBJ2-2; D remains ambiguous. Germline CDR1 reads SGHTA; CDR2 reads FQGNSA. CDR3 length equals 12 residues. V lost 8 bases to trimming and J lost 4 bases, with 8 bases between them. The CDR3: CASRELTGELFF. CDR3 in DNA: TGTGCCAGCCGTGAACTCACCGGGGAGCTGTTTTTT. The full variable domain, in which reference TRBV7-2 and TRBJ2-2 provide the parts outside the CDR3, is GAGVSQSPSNKVTEKGKDVELRCDPISGHTALYWYRQSLGQGLEFLIYFQGNSAPDKSGLPSDRFSAERTGGSVSTLTIQRTQQEDSAVYLCASRELTGELFFGEGSRLTVL.

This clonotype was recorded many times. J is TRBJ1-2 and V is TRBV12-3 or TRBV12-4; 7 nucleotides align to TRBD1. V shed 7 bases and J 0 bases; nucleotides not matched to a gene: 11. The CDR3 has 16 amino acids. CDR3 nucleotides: TGTGCCAGCAATCCCGGGGGGGACAGACCTAACTATGGCTACACCTTC. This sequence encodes CASNPGGDRPNYGYTF.

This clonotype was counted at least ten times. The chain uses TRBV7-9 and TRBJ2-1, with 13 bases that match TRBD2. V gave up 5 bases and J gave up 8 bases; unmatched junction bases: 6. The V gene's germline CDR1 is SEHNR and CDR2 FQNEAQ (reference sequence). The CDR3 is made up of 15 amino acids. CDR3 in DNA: TGTGCCAGCAGCCCATGGACTAGCGGGAGCGATGAGCAGTTCTTC. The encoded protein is CASSPWTSGSDEQFF.